What follows are 2 T cell receptor beta chains derived from one specimen sequenced in a study of tumor-infiltrating lymphocytes in localized non-small cell lung cancer. Clones were sequenced by immunoSEQ multiplex PCR, and TCRdb holds only the in-frame ones, with some missing. The sample has about 16,000 clones; approximately 79% are singletons. The sample taken for sequencing was lung tumor tissue. These TCRs come from a human donor with non-small cell lung cancer.

The chain recombines TRBV10-3 with TRBJ2-7, with a possible D match to TRBD1 (6 bases). The CDR3 spans 16 residues. The ends were cut back, 5 bases at V and 3 bases at J, with 20 bases in the middle. Germline loops: CDR1 ENHRY, CDR2 SYGVKD. The CDR3 here is CAISPQGETPNYEQYF. Written as DNA, the CDR3 is TGTGCCATCAGTCCACAGGGTGAAACCCCAAACTACGAGCAGTACTTC.

CDR3 DNA: TGCGCCAGCAGTGAGATGGGGCCGCCCCAGCATTTT. Its protein is CASSEMGPPQHF. The genes are TRBV10-1 and TRBJ1-5; possible D gene TRBD1, 5 bases. V lost 2 bases and J lost 9, with 8 bases in between. Germline CDR1 and CDR2: WNHNN and SYGVQD (reference sequence). This CDR3 has 12 residues.